These 19 T cell receptor beta chains originate from one sample sequenced in a study of beta chain features in type 1 diabetes. Overall study findings and caveats: TCRB CDR3s were moderately but significantly shorter in Type 1 diabetes patients in all four CD4+ subsets.

Their target antigens are unknown. Investigators reverse transcribed all isolated RNA, so they sequenced expressed TCRB transcripts. This table comes from immunoSEQ multiplex PCR, and its TCRdb copy is limited to in-frame clones, with some not included. This table has tens of thousands of clones, approximately 62% appearing once. Source material: Tregs from blood. All receptors come from a man aged 25 to 40 with type 1 diabetes. Some clones in this sample may be carry-over from other donors' samples.

This clone was counted between two and nine times. The junction shows a germline mismatch at one end, possibly a read error. The J gene is TRBJ2-1, the V gene TRBV7-7; D gene ambiguous. This CDR3 comprises 15 residues. Germline CDR1 and CDR2: SSHAT and FNYEAQ (reference sequence). The CDR3 DNA follows: TGTGCTAGCAGCCCCACACCATACTCCTACAATGAGCAGTTCTTC. Its protein product is CASSPTPYSYNEQFF.

The V call is TRBV19, the J call TRBJ2-2; D gene unclear. CDR1 LNHDA and CDR2 SQIVND come from the germline V gene (reference sequence). The length of the CDR3 is 10 residues. V gave up 9 bases and J gave up 3 bases, with 2 bases separating them. The CDR3 protein is CASDTGELFF. The CDR3 DNA reads as TGTGCCAGCGACACCGGGGAGCTGTTTTTT.

DNA of the CDR3: TGTGCCAGCGCCCGGTGGACAGGGGAGGAGCAGTACTTC. Protein product: CASARWTGEEQYF. The chain carries TRBV18 and TRBJ2-7; 9 bases align to TRBD1. With 8 bases clipped from V and 7 bases from J, the junction kept 9 bases outside the gene matches. The length of the CDR3 is 13 residues. CDR1 and CDR2 (germline): KGHSH, LQKENI.

This clone showed up just a few times. The chain links TRBV6-5 to TRBJ2-5; 7 nucleotides match TRBD2. The end of the DNA is better explained by TRBJ2-7, so the J call may be wrong. The CDR3 length is 13 residues. Germline V gene sequence: CDR1 MNHEY, CDR2 SVGAGI. The CDR3 sequence is CASSPMRGYEQYF. The DNA for the CDR3 is TGTGCCAGCAGCCCCATGCGGGGGTACGAGCAGTACTTC.

This clone was recorded only once. V and J are TRBV7-2 and TRBJ2-7; 9 bases agree with TRBD2. The CDR3 is made up of 15 amino acids. Losses at the gene ends were 3 bases for V and 0 bases for J; bases not matched to a gene: 3. Germline CDR1 is SGHTA and CDR2 is FQGNSA. Here the CDR3 reads CASSFLAGSSYEQYF. In nucleotides, the CDR3 is TGTGCCAGCAGCTTCCTAGCGGGGAGCTCCTACGAGCAGTACTTC.

This chain joins TRBV19 and TRBJ1-5, with 9 bases aligning to TRBD1. With V trimmed by 3 bases and J by 1 base, 1 base remained unmatched. The length of the CDR3 is 15 residues. The germline V gene has CDR1 LNHDA and CDR2 SQIVND (reference sequence). CDR3 sequence (DNA): TGTGCCAGTAGTATCGGACAGGGGAGCAATCAGCCCCAGCATTTT. Translation: CASSIGQGSNQPQHF.

V usage is TRBV5-4 and J usage is TRBJ2-2; tentatively, D is TRBD1 (6 bases). This CDR3 is built from 15 residues. The germline CDR1 and CDR2 sequences are SGHNT and YYREEE (reference sequence). Trimming pared 3 bases from V and 0 bases from J, leaving 9 bases between. The CDR3 nucleotides are TGTGCCAGCAGCTGGGACATCGCGAACACCGGGGAGCTGTTTTTT. It is translated as CASSWDIANTGELFF.

The chain joins TRBV7-9 to TRBJ2-1; 8 nucleotides line up with TRBD2. The germline CDR1 and CDR2 sequences are SEHNR and FQNEAQ (reference sequence). CDR3 size: 15 residues. The V gene end was trimmed by 1 base and the J gene end by 9 bases; junction bases not matched to a gene: 8. DNA of the CDR3: TGTGCCAGCAGCTTAGGAGATAGCGGGGTGGGTGAGCAGTTCTTC. It encodes CASSLGDSGVGEQFF.

This rearrangement joins TRBV20-1 to TRBJ2-3; no clear D. The V gene's germline CDR1 is DFQATT and CDR2 SNEGSKA (reference sequence). The CDR3 runs 11 residues. Trimming stripped 5 bases from V and 6 bases from J, with 9 bases between. CDR3 region: CSAFYSDTQYF. As DNA, the CDR3 is TGCAGTGCTTTTTACTCGGATACGCAGTATTTT.

This chain uses TRBV28 with TRBJ1-4; D unclear. This CDR3 has 17 amino acids. Germline values: CDR1 MDHEN, CDR2 SYDVKM. V dropped 6 bases and J dropped 0 bases, with 17 bases sitting between them. The CDR3 nucleotides are TGTGCCAGCAGCCGGAGGTTGTTCGGGGCAACTAATGAAAAACTGTTTTTT. Its protein is CASSRRLFGATNEKLFF.

J is TRBJ2-3 and V is TRBV12-5; D may be TRBD2 (5 bases). Trimming left V 6 bases short and J 3 bases short, with 7 bases between. Germline CDR1 reads LGHNT; CDR2 reads FRNRAP. The CDR3 runs 12 residues. CDR3 bases: TGTGCTAGTGGCCGGGATACAGATACGCAGTATTTT. As protein: CASGRDTDTQYF.

This sequence joins TRBV7-2 and TRBJ1-1; possible D gene TRBD1, 6 bases. Germline CDR1 reads SGHTA; CDR2 reads FQGNSA. V shed 1 base and J shed 3 bases, with 12 bases lying between them. The CDR3 has 15 amino acids. CDR3 bases: TGTGCCAGCAGCTTAGGACAGGCGTACTACACTGAAGCTTTCTTT. It encodes CASSLGQAYYTEAFF.

The table lists this clone with a few counts. The genes are TRBV18 and TRBJ2-1; no clear D gene. The germline gives CDR1 KGHSH, CDR2 LQKENI. Trimming left V 6 bases short and J 10 bases short, with 16 bases between. The length of the CDR3 is 13 residues. CDR3 residues: CASSLRGDLEQFF. DNA of the CDR3: TGTGCCAGCTCTTTACGTGGAGACCTAGAGCAGTTCTTC.

This clone has more than one count but fewer than ten. The rearrangement joins TRBV7-2 to TRBJ2-1; 10 bases are shared with TRBD1. With 6 bases clipped from V and 14 bases from J, the junction kept 7 bases outside the gene matches. This CDR3 spans 12 amino acids. Germline V gene lookup returns CDR1 SGHTA and CDR2 FQGNSA. Here the CDR3 reads CASSHDRGQKFF. The CDR3 DNA follows: TGTGCCAGCAGTCACGACAGGGGGCAGAAGTTCTTC.

The rearrangement links TRBV18 to TRBJ2-2, with 9 bases that match TRBD1. CDR3 length: 15 residues. Germline loops: CDR1 KGHSH, CDR2 LQKENI. V lost 3 bases, J lost 5 bases, and 4 bases stayed unmatched. DNA for the CDR3: TGTGCCAGCTCACCGCCGGGACAGGGAACCGGGGAGCTGTTTTTT. This encodes CASSPPGQGTGELFF.

The genes are TRBV18 and TRBJ2-7; TRBD2 aligns across 7 bases. CDR1 is KGHSH and CDR2 is LQKENI in the germline V gene. Trimming cost V 0 bases and J 0 bases; bases outside gene matches: 5. The CDR3 runs to 16 residues. CDR3 in amino acids: CASSPPGGSRSYEQYF. The CDR3 DNA reads TGTGCCAGCTCACCACCGGGGGGGAGCCGCTCCTACGAGCAGTACTTC.

The V gene is TRBV27, the J gene TRBJ2-3; D is ambiguous. The V end was cut by 6 bases, the J end by 8 bases, with 12 bases between. This CDR3 contains 12 residues. Germline CDR1 and CDR2: MNHEY and SMNVEV (reference sequence). CDR3 in DNA: TGTGCCAGCAGCCAGACCGCGGCTACGCAGTATTTT. Encoded protein: CASSQTAATQYF.

The V gene is TRBV5-4, the J gene TRBJ2-3, with D perhaps TRBD2 (5 bases). Germline V gene sequence: CDR1 SGHNT, CDR2 YYREEE (reference sequence). Trimming removed 4 bases at V and 6 bases at J, with 9 bases between. This CDR3 spans 12 amino acids. The CDR3 nucleotides are TGTGCCAGCAGCCCTCCGGGGGATACGCAGTATTTT. Translation: CASSPPGDTQYF. Based on the CDR3 plus reference TRBV5-4 and TRBJ2-3, the full variable domain is ETGVTQSPTHLIKTRGQQVTLRCSSQSGHNTVSWYQQALGQGPQFIFQYYREEENGRGNFPPRFSGLQFPNYSSELNVNALELDDSALYLCASSPPGDTQYFGPGTRLTVL.

This clone was recorded a few times. This chain connects TRBV2 to TRBJ2-3; perhaps TRBD2 as D (7 bases). From germline, CDR1 is SNHLY and CDR2 FYNNEI. The CDR3 has 15 amino acids. Trimming removed 4 bases at V and 6 bases at J, with 17 bases between. CDR3 in amino acids: CASSGRSGGADTQYF. In DNA form, the CDR3 reads TGTGCCAGCAGTGGAAGATCGGGGGGCGCCGATACGCAGTATTTT. Drawing the rest from reference TRBV2 and TRBJ2-3, the complete variable domain is EPEVTQTPSHQVTQMGQEVILRCVPISNHLYFYWYRQILGQKVEFLVSFYNNEISEKSEIFDDQFSVERPDGSNFTLKIRSTKLEDSAMYFCASSGRSGGADTQYFGPGTRLTVL.